This TCR beta chain was retrieved from a study of T-cell reconstitution after alpha-beta-depleted transplantation in children. In germline, CDR1 is SQVTM, CDR2 ANQGSEA. CDR3 length equals 11 residues. V gave up 7 bases and J gave up 2 bases, with 9 bases separating them. For TCRbeta, the library was prepared with unique molecular identifiers. TCRdb fed the PCR reads into MiXCR, producing one record per CDR3 protein. The sample contains roughly 790,000 distinct CDR3 sequences, 16% of which appear only once. The sequencing used PBMCs, mostly from graft donor cells, collected 360 days after TCRalphabeta/CD19-depleted stem cell transplant. The sequence came from a male patient aged 10-17 years who had a stem cell transplant for acute lymphoblastic leukemia, so the T cells may come from the graft donor. The chain carries TRBV29-1 and TRBJ2-7, with D unclear. CDR3 coding DNA: TGCAGCGGGGGTGAGCCCTACGAGCAGTACTTC. Residues: CSGGEPYEQYF.